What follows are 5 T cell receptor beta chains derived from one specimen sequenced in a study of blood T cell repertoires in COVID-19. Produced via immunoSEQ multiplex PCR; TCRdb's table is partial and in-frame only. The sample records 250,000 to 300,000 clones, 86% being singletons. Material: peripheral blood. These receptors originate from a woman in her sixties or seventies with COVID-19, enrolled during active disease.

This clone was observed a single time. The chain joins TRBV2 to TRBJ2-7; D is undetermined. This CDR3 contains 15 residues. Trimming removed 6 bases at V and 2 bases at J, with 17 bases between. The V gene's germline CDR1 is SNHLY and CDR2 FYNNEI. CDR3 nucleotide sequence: TGTGCCAGCAGGGCGGTTGAGGAGTACCCCTACGAGCAGTACTTC. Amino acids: CASRAVEEYPYEQYF. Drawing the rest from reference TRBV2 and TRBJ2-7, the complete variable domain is EPEVTQTPSHQVTQMGQEVILRCVPISNHLYFYWYRQILGQKVEFLVSFYNNEISEKSEIFDDQFSVERPDGSNFTLKIRSTKLEDSAMYFCASRAVEEYPYEQYFGPGTRLTVT.

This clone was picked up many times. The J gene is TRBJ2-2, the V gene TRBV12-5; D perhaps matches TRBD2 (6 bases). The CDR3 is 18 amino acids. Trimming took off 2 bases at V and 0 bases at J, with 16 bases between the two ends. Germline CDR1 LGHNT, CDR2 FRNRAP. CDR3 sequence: CASGLLRDGTSNTGELFF. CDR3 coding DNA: TGTGCTAGTGGTTTGCTTAGGGACGGGACTTCGAACACCGGGGAGCTGTTTTTT.

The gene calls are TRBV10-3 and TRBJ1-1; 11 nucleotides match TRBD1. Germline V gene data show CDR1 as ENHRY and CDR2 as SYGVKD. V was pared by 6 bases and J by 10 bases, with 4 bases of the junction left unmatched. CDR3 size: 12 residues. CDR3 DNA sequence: TGTGCCATCAGCGGACAGGGGGCGAGAGCTTTCTTT. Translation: CAISGQGARAFF.

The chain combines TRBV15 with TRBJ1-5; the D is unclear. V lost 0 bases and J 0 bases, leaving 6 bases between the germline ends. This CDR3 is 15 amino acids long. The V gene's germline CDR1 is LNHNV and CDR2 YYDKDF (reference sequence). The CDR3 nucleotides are TGTGCCACCAGCAGAGAGAAGCGTAGCAATCAGCCCCAGCATTTT. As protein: CATSREKRSNQPQHF.

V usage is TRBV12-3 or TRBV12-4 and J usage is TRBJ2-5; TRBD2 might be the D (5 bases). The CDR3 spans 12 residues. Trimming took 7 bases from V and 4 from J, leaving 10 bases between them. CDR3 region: CASTEGSETQYF. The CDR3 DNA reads TGTGCCAGCACCGAGGGATCAGAGACCCAGTACTTC.